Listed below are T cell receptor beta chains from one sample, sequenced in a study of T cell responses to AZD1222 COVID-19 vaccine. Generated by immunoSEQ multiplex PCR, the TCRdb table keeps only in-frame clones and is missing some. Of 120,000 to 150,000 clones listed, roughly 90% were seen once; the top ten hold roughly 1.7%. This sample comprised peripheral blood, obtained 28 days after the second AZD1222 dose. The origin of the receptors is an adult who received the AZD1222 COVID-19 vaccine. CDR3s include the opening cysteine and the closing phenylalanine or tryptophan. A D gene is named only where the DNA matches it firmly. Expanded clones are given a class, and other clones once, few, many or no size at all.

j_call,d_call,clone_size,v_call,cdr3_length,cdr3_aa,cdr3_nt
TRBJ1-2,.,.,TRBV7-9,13,CASSLGLPGTDTF,TGTGCCAGCAGCTTAGGCCTCCCGGGCACGGACACCTTC
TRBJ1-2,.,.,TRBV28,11,CASSGGYGYTF,TGTGCCAGCAGTGGTGGCTATGGCTACACCTTC
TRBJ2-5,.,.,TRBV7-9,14,CASSLGTTQETQYF,TGTGCCAGCAGCTTAGGGACAACGCAAGAGACCCAGTACTTC
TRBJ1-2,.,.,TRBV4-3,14,CASSQDRPTYGYTF,TGCGCCAGCAGCCAAGACAGGCCAACCTATGGCTACACCTTC
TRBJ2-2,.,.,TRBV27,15,CASSLSTDNTGELFF,TGTGCCAGCAGTTTAAGCACAGACAACACCGGGGAGCTGTTTTTT
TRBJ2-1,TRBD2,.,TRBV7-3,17,CASSRGTSGLPGNEQFF,TGTGCCAGCAGCCGCGGGACTAGCGGGCTCCCTGGGAATGAGCAGTTCTTC
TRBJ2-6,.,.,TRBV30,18,CAWSVGPPIFSGANVLTF,TGTGCCTGGAGTGTGGGACCCCCCATTTTCTCTGGGGCCAACGTCCTGACTTTC
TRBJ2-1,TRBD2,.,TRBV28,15,CASSRGTSGTPEQFF,TGTGCCAGCAGTCGAGGGACTAGCGGGACCCCAGAGCAGTTCTTC
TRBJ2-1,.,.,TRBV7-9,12,CASSLGHNEQFF,TGTGCCAGCAGCTTAGGGCACAATGAGCAGTTCTTC
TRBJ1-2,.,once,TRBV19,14,CASRQREANYGYTF,TGTGCCAGTAGGCAAAGGGAGGCGAACTATGGCTACACCTTC
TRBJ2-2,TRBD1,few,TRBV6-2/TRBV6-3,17,CASSFRDRGRGTGELFF,TGTGCCAGCAGTTTCCGGGACAGGGGGCGCGGCACCGGGGAGCTGTTTTTT
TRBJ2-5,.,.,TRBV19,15,CASSPPGILQETQYF,TGTGCCAGTAGTCCCCCGGGAATCCTCCAAGAGACCCAGTACTTC
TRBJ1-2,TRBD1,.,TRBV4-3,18,CASSQDLGQALALYGYTF,TGCGCCAGCAGCCAAGATTTAGGACAGGCCCTCGCCCTCTATGGCTACACCTTC
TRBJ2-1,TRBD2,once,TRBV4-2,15,CASSPGTSGDNEQFF,TGTGCCAGCAGCCCCGGGACTAGCGGTGACAATGAGCAGTTCTTC
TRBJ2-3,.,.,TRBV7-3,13,CASSPTRADTQYF,TGTGCCAGCAGCCCGACTAGGGCAGATACGCAGTATTTT
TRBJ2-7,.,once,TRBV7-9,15,CASSLVGAGTYEQYF,TGTGCCAGCAGCTTAGTTGGGGCAGGGACCTACGAGCAGTACTTC